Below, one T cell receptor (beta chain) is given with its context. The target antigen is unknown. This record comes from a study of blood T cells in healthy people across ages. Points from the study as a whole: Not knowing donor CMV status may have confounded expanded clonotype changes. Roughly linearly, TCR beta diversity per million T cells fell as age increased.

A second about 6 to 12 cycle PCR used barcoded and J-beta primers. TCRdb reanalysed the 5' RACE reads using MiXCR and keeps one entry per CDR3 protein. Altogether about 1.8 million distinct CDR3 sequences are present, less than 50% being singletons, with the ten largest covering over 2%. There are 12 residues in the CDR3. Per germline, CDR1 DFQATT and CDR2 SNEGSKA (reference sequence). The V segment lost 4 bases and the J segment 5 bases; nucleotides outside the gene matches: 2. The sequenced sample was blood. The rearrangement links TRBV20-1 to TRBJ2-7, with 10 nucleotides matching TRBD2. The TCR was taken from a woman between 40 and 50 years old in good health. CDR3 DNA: TGCAGTGCTAAGCGGGGGGGGAACGAGCAGTACTTC. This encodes CSAKRGGNEQYF.